The source of this T cell receptor (beta chain) is a study of shared clonotypes between healthy human individuals. Each subset's genomic DNA was shared equally among a number of immunoSEQ plates. Some clones are missing from TCRdb's copy, which holds only in-frame ones; the method was immunoSEQ multiplex PCR. The sample holds 2,500,000 or so clones, more than 85% seen once. V dropped 1 base and J dropped 3 bases, with 10 bases sitting between them. There are 15 residues in the CDR3. From germline, CDR1 is MGHRA and CDR2 YSYEKL. The chain recombines TRBV4-1 with TRBJ2-1; D is ambiguous. This clonotype originated in a man aged 18 to 35 in good health. Some clones in this sample may be carry-over from other donors' samples. The sequencing input was naive CD4+ T cells from PBMCs. Subset denoted: CD45RA+ positively selected. The CDR3 loop reads CASSQGLVLYNEQFF. DNA of the CDR3: TGCGCCAGCAGCCAAGGTTTGGTTCTCTACAATGAGCAGTTCTTC.